This TCR beta chain was captured in a study of blood T cell repertoires in COVID-19. There are 14 residues in the CDR3. J gave up 5 bases and V 1 base, and 4 bases lay outside the gene matches. CDR1 is SGHDN and CDR2 is FVKESK in the germline V gene. Libraries were prepared by immunoSEQ multiplex PCR; TCRdb keeps only in-frame clonotypes and omits some of them. The data show around 200,000 clones, approximately 87% seen once. The specimen was peripheral blood. J is TRBJ2-5 and V is TRBV14; 7 nucleotides agree with TRBD1. This receptor was taken from a woman aged 45-65 years with acute or convalescent COVID-19. CDR3 loop: CASSQGTGLETQYF. In DNA form, the CDR3 reads TGTGCCAGCAGCCAAGGGACAGGTTTGGAGACCCAGTACTTC.